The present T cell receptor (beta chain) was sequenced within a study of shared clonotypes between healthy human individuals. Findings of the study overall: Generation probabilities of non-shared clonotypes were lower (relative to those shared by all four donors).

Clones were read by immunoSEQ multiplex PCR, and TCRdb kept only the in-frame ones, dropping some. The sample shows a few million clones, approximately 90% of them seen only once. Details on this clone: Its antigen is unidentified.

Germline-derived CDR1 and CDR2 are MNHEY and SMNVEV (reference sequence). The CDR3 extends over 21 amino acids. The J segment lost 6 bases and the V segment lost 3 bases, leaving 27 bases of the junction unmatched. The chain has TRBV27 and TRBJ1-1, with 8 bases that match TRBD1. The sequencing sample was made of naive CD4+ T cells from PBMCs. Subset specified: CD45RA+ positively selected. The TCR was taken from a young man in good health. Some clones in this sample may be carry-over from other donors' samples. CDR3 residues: CASSFSGGLNRGRGEFSEAFF. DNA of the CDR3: TGTGCCAGCAGTTTCTCAGGGGGCCTAAACCGAGGAAGGGGCGAATTCTCTGAAGCTTTCTTT.